Detailed here is one T cell receptor (beta chain). The antigen remains undetermined. The entry originates in a study of T cell responses to AZD1222 COVID-19 vaccine. The germline V gene has CDR1 MNHNS and CDR2 SASEGT. The length of the CDR3 is 19 residues. J was trimmed by 2 bases and V by 4 bases; bases with no gene match: 12. General study findings and limits: Baseline antibody screening turned up just six seropositive AZD1222 recipients. Spike-specific TCR breadth rose after two AZD1222 doses, and depth rose as well. Clonal diversity was possibly underestimated, and the donors were mostly white British, with more females.

The assay was immunoSEQ multiplex PCR, and TCRdb's table has in-frame clones only and misses some. The sample records around 140,000 clones, about 92% being singletons. The clonotype originates from an adult in good health. The source material was peripheral blood, sampled on day 0 of AZD1222 vaccination. The chain carries TRBV6-1 and TRBJ2-3, with 13 bases aligning to TRBD2. DNA of the CDR3: TGTGCCAGCAGTGGTCCGGGACTAGCGGGGACGAACCCCACAGATACGCAGTATTTT. Its translation: CASSGPGLAGTNPTDTQYF.